The 2 T cell receptor beta chains presented below share a single source sample, sequenced in a study of blood T cell repertoires in COVID-19 (dated by TCRdb to about 2020). Preparation of the library involved the immunoSEQ multiplex PCR assay. The immuneACCESS repertoire file appears here via TCRdb, limited to in-frame rearrangements. These files lack a portion of the clones; in checked studies, under half of the deficit traces to unresolved V genes, and the cause of the others is not known. The sample table holds 150,000 or so clones, of which roughly nine tenths were seen once. The ten largest clones capture 13% of the sample. The sample consisted of peripheral blood. Every receptor here comes from a man in his late teens or twenties with COVID-19, enrolled during active disease.

In DNA form, the CDR3 reads TGTGCCAGCAGCTTGGACTGGCAGGTGAACACCGGGGAGCTGTTTTTT. Encoded protein: CASSLDWQVNTGELFF. The chain employs TRBV5-5 and TRBJ2-2, with unresolved D. The CDR3 extends over 16 amino acids. The ends were cut back, 0 bases at V and 1 base at J, with 10 bases in the middle. Germline CDR1 SGHKS, CDR2 YYEKEE (reference sequence).

CDR3 residues: CASTPGVGTGELFF. The CDR3 nucleotides read TGTGCCAGCACCCCCGGGGTCGGAACCGGGGAGCTGTTTTTT. This chain links TRBV7-9 with TRBJ2-2, with a weak D call TRBD2 (5 bases). Trimming pared 7 bases from V and 5 bases from J, leaving 14 bases between. CDR3 size: 14 residues. Germline V gene sequence: CDR1 SEHNR, CDR2 FQNEAQ (reference sequence).